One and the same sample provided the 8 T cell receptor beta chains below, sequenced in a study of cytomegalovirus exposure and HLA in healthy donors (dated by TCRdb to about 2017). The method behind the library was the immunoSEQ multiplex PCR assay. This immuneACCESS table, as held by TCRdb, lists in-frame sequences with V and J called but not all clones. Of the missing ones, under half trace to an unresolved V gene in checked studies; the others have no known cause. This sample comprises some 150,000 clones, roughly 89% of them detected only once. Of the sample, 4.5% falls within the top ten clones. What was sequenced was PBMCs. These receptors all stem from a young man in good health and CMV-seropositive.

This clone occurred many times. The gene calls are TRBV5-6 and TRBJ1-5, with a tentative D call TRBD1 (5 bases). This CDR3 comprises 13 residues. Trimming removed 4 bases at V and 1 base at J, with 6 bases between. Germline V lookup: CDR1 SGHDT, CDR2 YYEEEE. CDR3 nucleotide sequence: TGTGCCAGCAGCCCAGGGAGCAATCAGCCCCAGCATTTT. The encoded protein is CASSPGSNQPQHF.

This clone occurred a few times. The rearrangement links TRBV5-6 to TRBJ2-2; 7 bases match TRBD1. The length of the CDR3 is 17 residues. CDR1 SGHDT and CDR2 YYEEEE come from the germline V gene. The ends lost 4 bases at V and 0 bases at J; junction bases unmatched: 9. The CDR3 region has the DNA TGTGCCAGCAGCGTTGACAGGGACCCTCCGAACACCGGGGAGCTGTTTTTT. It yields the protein CASSVDRDPPNTGELFF.

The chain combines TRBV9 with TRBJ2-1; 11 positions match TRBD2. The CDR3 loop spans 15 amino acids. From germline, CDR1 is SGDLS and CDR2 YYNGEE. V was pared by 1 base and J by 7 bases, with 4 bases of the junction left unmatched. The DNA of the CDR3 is TGTGCCAGCAGCGTAAATAGCGGGAGGGAAAATGAGCAGTTCTTC. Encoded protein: CASSVNSGRENEQFF.

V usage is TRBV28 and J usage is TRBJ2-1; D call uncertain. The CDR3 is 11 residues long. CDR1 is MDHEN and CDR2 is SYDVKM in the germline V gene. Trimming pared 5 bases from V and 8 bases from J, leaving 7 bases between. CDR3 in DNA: TGTGCCAGCAGTCCCGCGCATGAGCAGTTCTTC. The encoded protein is CASSPAHEQFF.

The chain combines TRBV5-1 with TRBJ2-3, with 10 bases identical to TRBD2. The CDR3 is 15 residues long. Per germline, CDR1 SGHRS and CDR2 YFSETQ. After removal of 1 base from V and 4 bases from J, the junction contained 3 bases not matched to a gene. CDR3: CASSLSGGVADTQYF. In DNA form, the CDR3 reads TGCGCCAGCAGCTTGAGCGGGGGGGTGGCAGATACGCAGTATTTT.

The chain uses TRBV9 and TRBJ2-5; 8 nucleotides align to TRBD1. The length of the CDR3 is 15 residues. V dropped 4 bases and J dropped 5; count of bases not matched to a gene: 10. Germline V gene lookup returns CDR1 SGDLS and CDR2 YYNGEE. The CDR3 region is CASSIGQGGVETQYF. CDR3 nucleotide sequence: TGTGCCAGCAGCATCGGACAGGGTGGTGTGGAGACCCAGTACTTC.

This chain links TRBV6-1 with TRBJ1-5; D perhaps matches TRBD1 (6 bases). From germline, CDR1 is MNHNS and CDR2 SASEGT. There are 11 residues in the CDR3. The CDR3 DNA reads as TGTCCCGGACAGTTCAATCAGCCCCAGCATTTT. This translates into CPGQFNQPQHF.

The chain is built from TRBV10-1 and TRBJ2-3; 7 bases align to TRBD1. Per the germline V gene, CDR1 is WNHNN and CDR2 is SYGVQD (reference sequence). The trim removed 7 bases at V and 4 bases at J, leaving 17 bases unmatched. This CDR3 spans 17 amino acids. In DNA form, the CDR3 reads TGCGCCAGCACCCAACTTCGACAGGGAATTTCCCCAGATACGCAGTATTTT. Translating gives CASTQLRQGISPDTQYF.